This T cell receptor beta chain appears in the sequencing data of a study of control samples from healthy donors and cancer patients. This table comes from immunoSEQ multiplex PCR, and its TCRdb copy is limited to in-frame clones, with some not included. The table has about 100,000 clones, 87% seen once. The receptor's source is a woman aged 50 to 60 in good health. Sequencing was carried out using blood.

The CDR3 bases are TGTGCCAGCAGTTACAGGGTGGTAGGGGGTAAGGCTGGCTACACCTTC. Residues: CASSYRVVGGKAGYTF. This chain joins TRBV6-6 and TRBJ1-2; TRBD1 might be the D (6 bases). With 2 bases removed from V and 7 bases from J, the gap between germline ends came to 20 bases. Germline CDR1 reads MNHNY; CDR2 reads SVGAGI (reference sequence). CDR3 length equals 16 residues.